These 7 T cell receptor beta chains were sequenced from one sample in a study of circulating CD8 cells and anti-PD-1 response in melanoma. The QIAseq Immune Repertoire TCR panel built the libraries from roughly 15 ng of total RNA. A single record per CDR3 protein comes from TCRdb applying MiXCR to the reads. The sample records approximately 560 distinct CDR3 sequences, roughly 6.6% being singletons. Four subsets defined by PD-1 and/or TIGIT were sorted from live CD3+CD8+TCRalphabeta+ cells. The sample in question was CD8+ T cells from PBMCs, obtained at baseline or after one month of anti-PD-1 therapy (not recorded which). The receptors derive from a human donor with melanoma.

This clonotype is labeled as large. The gene calls are TRBV27 and TRBJ2-7, with D perhaps matching TRBD2 (5 bases). V lost 6 bases to trimming and J lost 0 bases, with 9 bases between them. In germline, CDR1 is MNHEY, CDR2 SMNVEV (reference sequence). The CDR3 contains 13 residues. CDR3: CASSMGSSYEQYF. The CDR3 DNA is TGTGCCAGCAGCATGGGGAGCTCCTACGAGCAGTACTTC.

Relative to its sample, this clonotype is medium-sized. The chain combines TRBV4-1 with TRBJ1-2; perhaps TRBD1 as D (5 bases). The V end lost 3 bases, the J end lost 4 bases, and 12 bases lay between the germline ends. Germline V lookup: CDR1 MGHRA, CDR2 YSYEKL. CDR3 length equals 14 residues. The CDR3 sequence: CASSQTTVTYGYTF. The CDR3 DNA follows: TGCGCCAGCAGCCAGACGACAGTCACCTATGGCTACACCTTC.

This clonotype is labeled as large (0.1 to 1%). The chain has TRBV27 and TRBJ2-1; 9 nucleotides agree with TRBD1. V shed 5 bases, J shed 2 bases, and the junction held 7 bases outside the gene matches. Germline V gene data show CDR1 as MNHEY and CDR2 as SMNVEV (reference sequence). This CDR3 has 16 amino acids. CDR3 region: CASSQPGQGPYNEQFF. DNA of the CDR3: TGTGCCAGCAGTCAACCGGGACAGGGTCCCTACAATGAGCAGTTCTTC.

This clonotype came up a few times. Just one base apart from a much larger clone, this may be a read error. The rearrangement uses TRBV7-2 and TRBJ2-4; a weak D match, TRBD1 (5 bases). The CDR3 totals 16 residues. CDR1 and CDR2 (germline): SGHTA, FQGNSA. Written as DNA, the CDR3 is TGTGCCAGCAGCACTGTGCCGGGTGGGGCCAAAAACACTCAGTACTTC. This gives the protein CASSTVPGGAKNTQYF.

This clonotype is termed large. The chain uses TRBV24-1 and TRBJ2-6; D is undetermined. CDR1 is KGHDR, CDR2 SFDVKD, per germline. The CDR3 consists of 14 residues. Trimming cost V 3 bases and J 0 bases, with 2 bases left between them. The CDR3 region is CATSDSSGANVLTF. The CDR3 region has the DNA TGTGCCACCAGTGATAGCTCTGGGGCCAACGTCCTGACTTTC.

This clonotype is labeled large (0.1 to 1%). The V gene is TRBV7-3, the J gene TRBJ2-5, with 9 bases identical to TRBD2. This CDR3 region has 18 residues. Per germline, CDR1 SGHTA and CDR2 FQGTGA. The trim removed 6 bases at V and 5 bases at J, leaving 19 bases unmatched. CDR3 nucleotides: TGTGCCAGCAGGATATCCGGGACTAGCACCTACCTGCGGGAGACCCAGTACTTC. Protein sequence: CASRISGTSTYLRETQYF. Supplemented by reference TRBV7-3 and TRBJ2-5, the full variable domain reads GAGVSQTPSNKVTEKGKYVELRCDPISGHTALYWYRQSLGQGPEFLIYFQGTGAADDSGLPNDRFFAVRPEGSVSTLKIQRTERGDSAVYLCASRISGTSTYLRETQYFGPGTRLLVL.

In its sample, this clonotype ranks as large. The rearrangement uses TRBV27 and TRBJ1-5, with D perhaps TRBD1 (6 bases). Germline V gives CDR1 MNHEY, CDR2 SMNVEV (reference sequence). The CDR3 has 16 amino acids. Trimming removed 1 base from V and 0 bases from J, with 10 bases in between. CDR3 sequence: CASSLFAGHSNQPQHF. CDR3 in DNA: TGTGCCAGCAGTTTATTTGCGGGACATAGCAATCAGCCCCAGCATTTT.